This T cell receptor (beta chain) was sequenced for a study of T cell responses to AZD1222 COVID-19 vaccine. Only in-frame clones appear in the TCRdb table, and some are missing; sequencing was by immunoSEQ multiplex PCR. The data show 130,000 to 150,000 clones, over 85% seen once. The CDR3 is 17 amino acids. The V gene's germline CDR1 is LNHDA and CDR2 SQIVND (reference sequence). Trimming pared 0 bases from V and 0 bases from J, leaving 14 bases between. The sample in question was peripheral blood, obtained on day 0 of AZD1222 vaccination. The gene calls are TRBV19 and TRBJ1-2; no reliable D call. The sequence was collected from an adult in good health. CDR3 amino acids: CASSIDPGAQANYGYTF. The CDR3 DNA is TGTGCCAGTAGTATAGATCCGGGAGCTCAAGCTAACTATGGCTACACCTTC.